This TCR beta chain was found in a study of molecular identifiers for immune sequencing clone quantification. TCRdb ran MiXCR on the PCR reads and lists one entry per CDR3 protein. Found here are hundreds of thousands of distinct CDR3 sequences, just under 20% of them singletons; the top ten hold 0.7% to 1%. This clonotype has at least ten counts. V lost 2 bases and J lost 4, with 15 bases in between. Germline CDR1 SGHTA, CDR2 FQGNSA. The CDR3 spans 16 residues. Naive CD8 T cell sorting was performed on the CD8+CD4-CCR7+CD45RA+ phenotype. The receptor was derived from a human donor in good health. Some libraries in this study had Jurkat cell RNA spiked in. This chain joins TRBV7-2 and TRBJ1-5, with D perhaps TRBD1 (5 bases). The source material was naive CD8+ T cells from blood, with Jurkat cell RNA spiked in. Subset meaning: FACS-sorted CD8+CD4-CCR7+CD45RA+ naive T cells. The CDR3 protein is CASSLYPGGRNQPQHF. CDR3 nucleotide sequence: TGTGCCAGCAGCTTATACCCGGGGGGTCGGAATCAGCCCCAGCATTTT.